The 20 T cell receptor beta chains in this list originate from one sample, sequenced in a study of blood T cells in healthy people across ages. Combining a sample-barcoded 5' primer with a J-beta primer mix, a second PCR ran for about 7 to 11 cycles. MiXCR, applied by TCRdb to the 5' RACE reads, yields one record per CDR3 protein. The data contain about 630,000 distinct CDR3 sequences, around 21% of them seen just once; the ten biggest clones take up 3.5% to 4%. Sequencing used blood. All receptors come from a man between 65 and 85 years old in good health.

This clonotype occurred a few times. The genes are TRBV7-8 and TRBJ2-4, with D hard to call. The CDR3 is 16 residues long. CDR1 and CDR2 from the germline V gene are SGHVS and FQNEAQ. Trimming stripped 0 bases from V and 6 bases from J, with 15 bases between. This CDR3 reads CASSLAGRSVGNIQYF. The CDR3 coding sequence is TGTGCCAGCAGCTTAGCCGGCCGCTCGGTCGGAAACATTCAGTACTTC.

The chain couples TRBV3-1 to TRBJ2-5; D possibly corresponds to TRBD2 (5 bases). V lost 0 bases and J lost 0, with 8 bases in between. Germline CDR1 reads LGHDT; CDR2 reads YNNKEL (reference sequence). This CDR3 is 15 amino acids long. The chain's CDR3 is CASSQESGYQETQYF. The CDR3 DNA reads TGTGCCAGCAGCCAAGAGTCGGGGTACCAAGAGACCCAGTACTTC.

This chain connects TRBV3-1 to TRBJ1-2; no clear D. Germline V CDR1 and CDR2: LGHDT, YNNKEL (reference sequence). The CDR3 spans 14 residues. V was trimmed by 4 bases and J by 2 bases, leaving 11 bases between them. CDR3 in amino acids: CASSLDGMNYGYTF. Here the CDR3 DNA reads TGTGCCAGCAGCCTGGACGGAATGAACTATGGCTACACCTTC.

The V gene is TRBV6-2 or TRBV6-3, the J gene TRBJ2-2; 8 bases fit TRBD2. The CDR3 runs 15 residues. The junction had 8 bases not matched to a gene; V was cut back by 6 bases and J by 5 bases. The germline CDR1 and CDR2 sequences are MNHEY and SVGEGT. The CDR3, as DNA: TGTGCCAGCAGATCAGCGGGAGAGGGGACCGGGGAGCTGTTTTTT. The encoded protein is CASRSAGEGTGELFF.

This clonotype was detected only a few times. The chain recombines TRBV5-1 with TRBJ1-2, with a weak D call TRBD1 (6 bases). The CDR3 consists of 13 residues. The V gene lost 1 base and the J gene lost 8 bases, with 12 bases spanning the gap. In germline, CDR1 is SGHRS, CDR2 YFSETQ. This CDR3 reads CASSLSPRGGYTF. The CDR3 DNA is TGCGCCAGCAGCTTGAGCCCAAGGGGGGGCTACACCTTC. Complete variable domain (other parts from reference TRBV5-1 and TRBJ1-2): KAGVTQTPRYLIKTRGQQVTLSCSPISGHRSVSWYQQTPGQGLQFLFEYFSETQRNKGNFPGRFSGRQFSNSRSEMNVSTLELGDSALYLCASSLSPRGGYTFGSGTRLTVV.

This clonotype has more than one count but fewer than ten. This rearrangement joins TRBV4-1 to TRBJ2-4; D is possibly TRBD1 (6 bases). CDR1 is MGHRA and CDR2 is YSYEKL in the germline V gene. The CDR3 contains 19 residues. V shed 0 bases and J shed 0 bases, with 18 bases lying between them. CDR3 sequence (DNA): TGCGCCAGCAGCCAAGAGCCGAGACAGGCCAAATTAGCCAAAAACATTCAGTACTTC. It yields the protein CASSQEPRQAKLAKNIQYF.

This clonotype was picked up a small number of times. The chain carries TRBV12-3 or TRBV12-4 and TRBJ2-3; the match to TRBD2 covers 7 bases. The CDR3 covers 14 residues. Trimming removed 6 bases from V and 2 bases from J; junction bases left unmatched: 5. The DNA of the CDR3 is TGTGCCAGCAGATTGAGCGGGACCACAGATACGCAGTATTTT. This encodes CASRLSGTTDTQYF.

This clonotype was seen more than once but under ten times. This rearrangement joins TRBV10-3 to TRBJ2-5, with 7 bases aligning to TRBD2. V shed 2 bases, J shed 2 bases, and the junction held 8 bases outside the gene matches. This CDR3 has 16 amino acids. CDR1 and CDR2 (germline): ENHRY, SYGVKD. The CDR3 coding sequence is TGTGCCATCAGTGAGACCCAGCGGGGTAAACAAGAGACCCAGTACTTC. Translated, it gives CAISETQRGKQETQYF.

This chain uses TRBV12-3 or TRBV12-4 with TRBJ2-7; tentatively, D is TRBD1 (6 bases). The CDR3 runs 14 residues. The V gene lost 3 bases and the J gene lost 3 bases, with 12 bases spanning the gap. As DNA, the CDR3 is TGTGCCAGCAGTTTTGATGGACAGCACTACGAGCAGTACTTC. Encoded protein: CASSFDGQHYEQYF.

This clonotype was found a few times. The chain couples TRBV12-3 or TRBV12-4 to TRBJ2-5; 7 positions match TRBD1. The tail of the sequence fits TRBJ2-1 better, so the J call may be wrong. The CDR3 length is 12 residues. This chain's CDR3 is CASSQTGQLQFF. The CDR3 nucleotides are TGTGCCAGCAGTCAGACGGGACAGCTACAGTTCTTC.

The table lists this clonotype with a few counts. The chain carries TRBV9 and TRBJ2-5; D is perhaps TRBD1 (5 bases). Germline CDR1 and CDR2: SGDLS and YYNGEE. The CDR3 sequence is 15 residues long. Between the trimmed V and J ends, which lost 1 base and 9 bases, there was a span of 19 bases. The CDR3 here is CASSVQPGLDEAQYF. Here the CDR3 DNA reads TGTGCCAGCAGCGTACAGCCAGGGCTTGACGAGGCCCAGTACTTC.

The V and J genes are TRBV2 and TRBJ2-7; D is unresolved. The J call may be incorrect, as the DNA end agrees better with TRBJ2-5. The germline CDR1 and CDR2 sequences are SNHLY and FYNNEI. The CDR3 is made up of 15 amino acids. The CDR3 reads CASSEARGVGETQYF. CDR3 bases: TGTGCCAGCAGTGAAGCGCGTGGCGTTGGAGAGACCCAGTACTTC.

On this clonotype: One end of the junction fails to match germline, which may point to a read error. CDR3 amino acids: CANSLAPLNTQYF. In DNA, the CDR3 is TGTGCCAACAGCTTGGCCCCCTTGAATACGCAGTATTTT. The genes are TRBV7-3 and TRBJ2-3; D not certain. The germline V gene has CDR1 SGHTA and CDR2 FQGTGA. The CDR3 length is 13 residues.

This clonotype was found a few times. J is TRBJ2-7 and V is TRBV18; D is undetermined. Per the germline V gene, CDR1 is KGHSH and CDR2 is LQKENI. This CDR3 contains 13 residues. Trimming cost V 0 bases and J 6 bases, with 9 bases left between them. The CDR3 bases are TGTGCCAGCTCACCACCGGGGTCGGGCGAGCAGTACTTC. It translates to CASSPPGSGEQYF.

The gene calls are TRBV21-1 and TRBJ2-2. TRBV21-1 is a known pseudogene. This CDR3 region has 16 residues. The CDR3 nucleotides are TGTGCCAGCAGCAAAGTTTTGCGCAGAAACACCGGGGAGCTGTTTTTT. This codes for CASSKVLRRNTGELFF.

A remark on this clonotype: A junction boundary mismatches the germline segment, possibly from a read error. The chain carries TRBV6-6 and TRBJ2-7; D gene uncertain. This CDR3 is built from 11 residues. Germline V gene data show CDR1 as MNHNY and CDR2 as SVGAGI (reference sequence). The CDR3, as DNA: TGTACCAGCAGTTTCAGCTACGAGCAGTACTTC. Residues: CTSSFSYEQYF.

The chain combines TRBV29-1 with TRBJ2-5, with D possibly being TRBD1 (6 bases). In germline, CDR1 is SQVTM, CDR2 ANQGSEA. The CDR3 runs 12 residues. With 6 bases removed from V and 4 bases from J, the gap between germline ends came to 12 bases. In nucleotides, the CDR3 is TGCAGCGTCGCCACAGGGTCAGAGACCCAGTACTTC. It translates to CSVATGSETQYF.

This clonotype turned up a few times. The CDR3 region has the DNA TGTGCCAGCAGCCCGGCGGACAGCCTGAGGGCTTTCTTT. Amino acid sequence: CASSPADSLRAFF. V usage is TRBV9 and J usage is TRBJ1-1; D is perhaps TRBD1 (6 bases). The CDR3 runs to 13 residues. Between the trimmed V and J ends, which lost 4 bases and 11 bases, there was a span of 18 bases. Germline values: CDR1 SGDLS, CDR2 YYNGEE.

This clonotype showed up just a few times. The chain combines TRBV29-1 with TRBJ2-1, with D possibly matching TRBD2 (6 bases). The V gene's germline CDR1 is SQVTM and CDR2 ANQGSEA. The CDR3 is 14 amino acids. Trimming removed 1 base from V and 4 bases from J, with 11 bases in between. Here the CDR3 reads CSVEGLAQYNEQFF. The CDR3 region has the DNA TGCAGCGTTGAAGGCCTAGCGCAGTACAATGAGCAGTTCTTC.

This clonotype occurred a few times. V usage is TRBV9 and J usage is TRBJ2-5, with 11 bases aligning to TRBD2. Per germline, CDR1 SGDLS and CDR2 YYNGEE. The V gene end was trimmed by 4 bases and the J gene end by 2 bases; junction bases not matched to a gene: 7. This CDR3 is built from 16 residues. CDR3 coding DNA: TGTGCCAGCAGCACCTCTAGCGGGAGGCCACAAGAGACCCAGTACTTC. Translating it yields CASSTSSGRPQETQYF.